Sequencing of this T cell receptor (beta chain) was carried out in a study of control samples from healthy donors and cancer patients. The ends were cut back, 0 bases at V and 3 bases at J, with 8 bases in the middle. CDR3 size: 14 residues. The germline V gene has CDR1 MNHEY and CDR2 SVGEGT. TCRdb keeps only in-frame clones here, not all; method: immunoSEQ multiplex PCR. The sample holds about 110,000 clones, about 80% seen once. This sequence originates from a man aged 18 to 29 in good health. The material sequenced was blood. The gene calls are TRBV6-2 or TRBV6-3 and TRBJ1-2, with a tentative D call TRBD1 (6 bases). CDR3 region: CASSYSGTYYGYTF. The CDR3 coding sequence is TGTGCCAGCAGTTACTCGGGGACATACTATGGCTACACCTTC.